A selection of T cell receptor beta chains follows, all from one sample in a study of blood T cell repertoires in COVID-19. Some clones are missing from TCRdb's copy, which holds only in-frame ones; the method was immunoSEQ multiplex PCR. The data hold almost 20,000 clones, with approximately 95% observed a single time. The specimen was peripheral blood. These receptors came from a woman between 45 and 65 years old with active COVID-19. CDR3s include the opening cysteine and the closing phenylalanine or tryptophan. Rows may omit the clone size; those that give it use once, few, many or a size class.

j_call v_call cdr3_length clone_size cdr3_aa
TRBJ2-3 TRBV19 14 NA CASRGRNFTDTQYF
TRBJ2-1 TRBV6-5 13 NA CASTGSLYNEQFF
TRBJ1-2 TRBV6-1 15 NA CASSEKRTVGYGYTF
TRBJ2-1 TRBV9 16 NA CASSVGGAGRAHEQFF
TRBJ2-4 TRBV2 15 NA CASSDRGLAKNIQYF
TRBJ2-1 TRBV5-5 18 NA CASSLRPSLAGGRNEQFF
TRBJ1-3 TRBV28 17 once CASHPGQGTYSGNTIYF
TRBJ1-1 TRBV5-1 13 NA CASSTDRGTEAFF
TRBJ1-3 TRBV10-2 14 NA CASSVGNSGNTIYF
TRBJ2-3 TRBV5-1 17 NA CASSLGLAGSVADTQYF
TRBJ1-2 TRBV28 14 NA CASSTRTGGFGYTF
TRBJ1-2 TRBV29-1 11 NA CSVEWDRDYTF
TRBJ1-1 TRBV4-1 15 NA CASSQEPRGNTEAFF
TRBJ2-7 TRBV6-6 15 NA CASSPRDRGTYEQYF
TRBJ1-1 TRBV2 14 NA CASKGEQGVGRAFF
TRBJ1-5 TRBV11-2 13 NA CASSLRSNQPQHF
TRBJ2-2 TRBV6-4 14 NA CASRALAASGELFF
TRBJ2-7 TRBV9 13 NA CASSVGAVDEQYF
TRBJ2-3 TRBV28 17 NA CASSLSTSGPWQDTQYF
TRBJ1-1 TRBV28 15 NA CATLGTGLLNTEAFF
TRBJ1-5 TRBV19 13 NA CASSRDGYQPQHF
TRBJ2-7 TRBV4-1 15 once CASSQDAAVINEQYF
TRBJ1-3 TRBV5-1 15 NA CASSSLGTQGNTIYF
TRBJ2-2 TRBV5-1 17 NA CASSPTIAGGGTGELFF
TRBJ1-2 TRBV6-1 15 NA CASSEARQDTYGYTF
TRBJ1-1 TRBV5-6 15 NA CASSFPSTGLTEAFF
TRBJ1-4 TRBV5-1 14 NA CASSPLGGNEKLFF
TRBJ2-1 TRBV7-2 16 NA CASSQRWTSGWDEQFF
TRBJ2-5 TRBV6-1 15 NA CASSEVGGRQETQYF
TRBJ2-7 TRBV6-1 15 NA CASSETPTGQYEQYF
TRBJ1-1 TRBV24-1 14 NA CATRPSRSSTEAFF
TRBJ1-5 TRBV2 14 NA CASSVGDSNQPQHF
TRBJ1-2 TRBV9 17 NA CASSAGGRGRRSYGYTF
TRBJ2-7 TRBV19 14 NA CASSIHQGSYEQYF
TRBJ1-5 TRBV6-5 14 once CASRPGAGGQLQHF
TRBJ2-1 TRBV4-1 20 NA CASSHRTSPGPGGSYNEQFF
TRBJ2-7 TRBV5-1 16 NA CASSLGTSGSSHEQYF
TRBJ1-6 TRBV30 12 NA CAWTELNSPLHF
TRBJ1-1 TRBV3-1/TRBV3-2 12 NA CASSQVGGEAFF
TRBJ2-3 TRBV28 16 NA CASIPRTQTSTDTQYF
TRBJ1-1 TRBV5-1 15 NA CASSLGADRNTEAFF
TRBJ2-6 TRBV2 18 once CASSDWAGDYSGANVLTF
TRBJ2-1 TRBV21-1 15 NA CADWTSGRAYNEQFF
TRBJ1-4 TRBV5-1 14 NA CASSMTGGNEKLFF
TRBJ1-1 TRBV7-8 14 NA CASSLGTGLTEAFF
TRBJ1-1 TRBV5-1 12 NA CASKLGGTEAFF